The 22 T cell receptor beta chains below were found in one sample sequenced in a study of cytomegalovirus exposure and HLA in healthy donors. PCR was performed using 60 Vbeta and 13 Jbeta primers. The repertoire was sequenced with immunoSEQ multiplex PCR; TCRdb's copy has only in-frame clones and lacks some. The sample contains approximately 200,000 clones, roughly 78% of which appear only once. The specimen was PBMCs. Source of these receptors: a woman aged 25 to 39 in good health and CMV-seropositive.

The rearrangement links TRBV6-1 to TRBJ1-4; 9 bases are a match to TRBD1. Germline-derived CDR1 and CDR2 are MNHNS and SASEGT. This CDR3 has 15 amino acids. The J segment lost 4 bases and the V segment lost 5 bases, leaving 5 bases of the junction unmatched. The CDR3 coding sequence is TGTGCCAGCAGTTTTCGGACAGGGGTTAATGAAAAACTGTTTTTT. This gives the protein CASSFRTGVNEKLFF.

This chain joins TRBV4-1 and TRBJ2-1, with D hard to call. The CDR3 has 17 residues. The germline V and J ends were trimmed by 0 bases and 6 bases, with 18 bases remaining between them. Germline lookup yields CDR1 MGHRA and CDR2 YSYEKL. The CDR3 here is CASSQDIEDLIFNEQFF. The CDR3 DNA sequence: TGCGCCAGCAGCCAAGATATTGAAGATCTAATTTTCAATGAGCAGTTCTTC.

The chain joins TRBV4-1 to TRBJ2-2; tentative D call: TRBD1 (5 bases). Trimming took off 1 base at V and 6 bases at J, with 30 bases between the two ends. Looked up from germline, CDR1 is MGHRA and CDR2 is YSYEKL. CDR3 length: 21 residues. CDR3 nucleotide sequence: TGCGCCAGCAGCCAAGTATTCAGAGTATTTGGCAGGGAAATTATGTCCGGGGAGCTGTTTTTT. It is translated as CASSQVFRVFGREIMSGELFF.

V and J are TRBV9 and TRBJ2-7; D possibly corresponds to TRBD2 (5 bases). CDR1 and CDR2 from the germline V gene are SGDLS and YYNGEE. Trimming removed 1 base from V and 3 bases from J, with 14 bases in between. The CDR3 is 15 residues long. The CDR3 reads CASSVRPGVHYEQYF. DNA of the CDR3: TGTGCCAGCAGCGTACGGCCCGGGGTTCACTACGAGCAGTACTTC.

This clone has more than one count but fewer than ten. The V call is TRBV6-1, the J call TRBJ2-7; D is possibly TRBD2 (6 bases). The CDR3 is made up of 12 amino acids. Between the trimmed V and J ends, which lost 7 bases and 2 bases, there was a span of 9 bases. CDR1 and CDR2 (germline): MNHNS, SASEGT. CDR3 sequence: CASTGGTYEQYF. The CDR3 DNA is TGTGCCAGCACCGGAGGGACCTACGAGCAGTACTTC.

The chain joins TRBV25-1 to TRBJ2-7; maybe TRBD2 (5 bases). The CDR3 runs 15 residues. Per germline, CDR1 MGHDK and CDR2 SYGVNS. The ends were cut back, 5 bases at V and 0 bases at J, with 14 bases in the middle. CDR3 in amino acids: CASSQSERSSYEQYF. The CDR3 DNA sequence: TGTGCCAGCAGTCAGAGCGAGCGGAGCTCCTACGAGCAGTACTTC.

The chain joins TRBV2 to TRBJ1-5, with 9 bases that match TRBD1. Unmatched junction bases numbered 9, after V lost 8 bases and J lost 7 bases. Germline loops: CDR1 SNHLY, CDR2 FYNNEI. This CDR3 is 14 amino acids long. The CDR3 nucleotides are TGTGCCAGCGCCGGGACAGGGAATTGGCAGCCCCAGCATTTT. This translates into CASAGTGNWQPQHF.

This chain joins TRBV7-8 and TRBJ2-3; TRBD1 agrees at 8 bases. The length of the CDR3 is 17 residues. Losses at the gene ends were 1 base for V and 2 bases for J; bases not matched to a gene: 8. Germline-derived CDR1 and CDR2 are SGHVS and FQNEAQ. CDR3 residues: CASSLVRQGTNTDTQYF. The CDR3 DNA reads TGTGCCAGCAGCTTAGTGCGACAGGGGACAAACACAGATACGCAGTATTTT.

This chain uses TRBV5-1 with TRBJ1-1; TRBD1 agrees at 9 bases. V shed 6 bases, J shed 11 bases, and the junction held 20 bases outside the gene matches. This CDR3 has 16 amino acids. Germline V gene lookup returns CDR1 SGHRS and CDR2 YFSETQ. The CDR3: CASTAGTGPLIVTAFF. CDR3 nucleotide sequence: TGCGCCAGCACCGCCGGGACAGGGCCCTTGATAGTTACGGCTTTCTTT.

The V call is TRBV6-4, the J call TRBJ1-1; 10 positions agree with TRBD1. This CDR3 comprises 14 residues. With V trimmed by 10 bases and J by 4 bases, 9 bases remained unmatched. Looked up from germline, CDR1 is MRHNA and CDR2 is SNTAGT. In DNA form, the CDR3 reads TGTGCCACGCGACAGGGGGCGGGAAGCACTGAAGCTTTCTTT. It codes for CATRQGAGSTEAFF.

The chain recombines TRBV29-1 with TRBJ1-2; tentatively, D is TRBD1 (6 bases). Germline CDR1 is SQVTM and CDR2 is ANQGSEA. The V end lost 6 bases, the J end lost 3 bases, and 17 bases lay between the germline ends. This CDR3 is 14 amino acids long. The CDR3 nucleotides read TGCAGCGTCGACACAGGGACGGCAGACTATGGCTACACCTTC. As protein: CSVDTGTADYGYTF. Looking up the rest from reference TRBV29-1 and TRBJ1-2 gives the full variable domain: SAVISQKPSRDICQRGTSLTIQCQVDSQVTMMFWYRQQPGQSLTLIATANQGSEATYESGFVIDKFPISRPNLTFSTLTVSNMSPEDSSIYLCSVDTGTADYGYTFGSGTRLTVV.

The rearrangement joins TRBV4-3 to TRBJ2-1; D remains ambiguous. Trimming stripped 0 bases from V and 9 bases from J, with 15 bases between. This CDR3 has 15 residues. Germline values: CDR1 LGHNA, CDR2 YSLEER. The CDR3 is CASSQEPGLVGEQFF. The CDR3 DNA sequence: TGCGCCAGCAGCCAAGAACCGGGTCTAGTAGGTGAGCAGTTCTTC.

The CDR3 DNA reads TGCGCCAGCAGCCAAGGGCAGGGCGATGAAAAACTGTTTTTT. It yields the protein CASSQGQGDEKLFF. The chain couples TRBV4-3 to TRBJ1-4; weak D call: TRBD1 (5 bases). Trimming stripped 1 base from V and 6 bases from J, with 9 bases between. The CDR3 has 14 amino acids. Germline-derived CDR1 and CDR2 are LGHNA and YSLEER.

This clone showed up just once. The chain is built from TRBV6-5 and TRBJ1-1; D unclear. The V end was cut by 4 bases, the J end by 2 bases, with 14 bases between. Looked up from germline, CDR1 is MNHEY and CDR2 is SVGAGI. The CDR3 has 15 residues. The CDR3 DNA follows: TGTGCCAGCAGTTCCCGGATGCGGATTAACACTGAAGCTTTCTTT. Translated: CASSSRMRINTEAFF.

CDR3 in DNA: TGTGCCAGCAGCGTATCATTGGGCCCGGGGGTGGCCCTCCACTTT. This codes for CASSVSLGPGVALHF. The chain combines TRBV9 with TRBJ1-6, with D possibly being TRBD1 (5 bases). The germline CDR1 and CDR2 sequences are SGDLS and YYNGEE. Trimming removed 1 base at V and 14 bases at J, with 19 bases between. The CDR3 is 15 residues long.

The chain links TRBV10-2 to TRBJ1-1; D gene ambiguous. Trimming stripped 3 bases from V and 2 bases from J, with 10 bases between. Per germline, CDR1 WSHSY and CDR2 SAAADI. CDR3 size: 14 residues. CDR3 sequence: CASSDPSLNTEAFF. CDR3 nucleotides: TGCGCCAGCAGTGACCCCTCCCTTAACACTGAAGCTTTCTTT.

There are a few counts of this clone. V usage is TRBV2 and J usage is TRBJ1-4, with 12 bases aligning to TRBD1. Trimming removed 7 bases from V and 7 bases from J; junction bases left unmatched: 7. The CDR3 runs to 15 residues. CDR1 is SNHLY, CDR2 FYNNEI, per germline. In DNA form, the CDR3 reads TGTGCCAGCACGGGACAGGGGGCGGTCGGTGAAAAACTGTTTTTT. Its protein product is CASTGQGAVGEKLFF.

This clone occurred once. The chain employs TRBV7-9 and TRBJ2-7, with 8 bases matching TRBD1. Germline loops: CDR1 SEHNR, CDR2 FQNEAQ (reference sequence). Losses at the gene ends were 4 bases for V and 1 base for J; bases not matched to a gene: 6. This CDR3 contains 15 residues. The CDR3 region is CASSSIGQGSYEQYF. In DNA form, the CDR3 reads TGTGCCAGCAGCTCAATCGGACAGGGATCCTACGAGCAGTACTTC. Combining the CDR3 with reference TRBV7-9 and TRBJ2-7 gives the whole variable domain DTGVSQNPRHKITKRGQNVTFRCDPISEHNRLYWYRQTLGQGPEFLTYFQNEAQLEKSRLLSDRFSAERPKGSFSTLEIQRTEQGDSAMYLCASSSIGQGSYEQYFGPGTRLTVT.

This clone was found once. The V and J genes are TRBV5-6 and TRBJ2-7, with 7 bases fitting TRBD1. This CDR3 spans 13 amino acids. Per the germline V gene, CDR1 is SGHDT and CDR2 is YYEEEE. V dropped 4 bases and J dropped 5; count of bases not matched to a gene: 6. Here the CDR3 reads CASSPGTEDEQYF. CDR3 nucleotide sequence: TGTGCCAGCAGCCCCGGGACAGAGGACGAGCAGTACTTC.

The rearrangement joins TRBV5-4 to TRBJ2-5; 7 bases agree with TRBD2. CDR1 and CDR2 (germline): SGHNT, YYREEE (reference sequence). CDR3 size: 13 residues. V was clipped by 8 bases and J by 1 base; unmatched bases: 5. The CDR3 DNA reads TGTGCCAGTCGCGGGAGCCTCCAAGAGACCCAGTACTTC. Encoded protein: CASRGSLQETQYF.

The rearrangement uses TRBV7-9 and TRBJ2-4; TRBD2 might be the D (5 bases). This CDR3 region has 16 residues. V shed 2 bases and J shed 10 bases, with 21 bases lying between them. CDR1 SEHNR and CDR2 FQNEAQ come from the germline V gene (reference sequence). CDR3 region: CASSLSTDGKLIIQYF. DNA for the CDR3: TGTGCCAGCAGCTTATCTACTGACGGGAAATTAATTATTCAGTACTTC.

This chain uses TRBV13 with TRBJ2-1; 9 bases agree with TRBD2. Germline trimming cut 4 bases from V and 1 base from J; bases unmatched to any gene: 8. The CDR3 contains 17 residues. Germline CDR1 is PRHDT and CDR2 is FYEKMQ (reference sequence). CDR3 sequence: CASSSNAGGLSYNEQFF. CDR3 in DNA: TGTGCCAGCAGCTCCAACGCGGGGGGGCTATCCTACAATGAGCAGTTCTTC.